This T cell receptor (beta chain) was sequenced in a study of blood T cell repertoires in COVID-19. Whole-study context: The United States, Italy and Spain were the sources of the acute and convalescent COVID-19 samples. PBMCs, B-cell-depleted T cells, or T cells provided the cDNA or gDNA that made up the material.

Of note for this clone: This specimen includes other DNA sequences encoding the same CDR3.

Original analysis: It was from reference gene primer amplification that nucleated cell counts were estimated. Libraries were prepared by immunoSEQ multiplex PCR; TCRdb keeps only in-frame clonotypes and omits some of them. The DNA gave D and trimming, while V, J and clone size come from that table. The sample lists some 45,000 clones, 70% to 85% occurring once. The sample comprised peripheral blood. The TCR comes from an elderly woman with acute or convalescent COVID-19.

Here the CDR3 DNA reads TGTGCCAGCAGTCCCGGGACAGGGTATGGCTACACCTTC. Translating gives CASSPGTGYGYTF. The chain employs TRBV7-9 and TRBJ1-2, with TRBD1 matching over 9 bases. The CDR3 runs 13 residues. Looked up from germline, CDR1 is SEHNR and CDR2 is FQNEAQ (reference sequence). With V trimmed by 6 bases and J by 5 bases, 4 bases remained unmatched.